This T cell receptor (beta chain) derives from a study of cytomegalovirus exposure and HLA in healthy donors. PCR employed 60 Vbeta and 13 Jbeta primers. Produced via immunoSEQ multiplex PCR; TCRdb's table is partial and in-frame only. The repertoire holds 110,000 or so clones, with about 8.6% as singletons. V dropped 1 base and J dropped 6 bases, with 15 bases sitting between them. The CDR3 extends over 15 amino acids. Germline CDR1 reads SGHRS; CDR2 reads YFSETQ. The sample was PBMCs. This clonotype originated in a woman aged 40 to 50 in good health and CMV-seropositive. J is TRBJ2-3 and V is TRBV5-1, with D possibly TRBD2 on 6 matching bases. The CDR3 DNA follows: TGCGCCAGCAGCTTGACTAGCTCCGGACGCGATACGCAGTATTTT. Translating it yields CASSLTSSGRDTQYF.